This entry describes one T cell receptor beta chain. The target of this receptor is not known. No much larger clone is present one base from it, and per-base qualities are unavailable. This specimen includes other DNA sequences encoding the same CDR3. TCRbeta CDR3 regions were amplified from genomic DNA using the immunoSEQ Assay, a bias-controlled multiplex PCR. Per the original workflow: The number of nucleated cells in each sample was estimated by amplification of reference gene primers within the assay. To quantify the absolute abundance of each unique TCRbeta CDR3 rearrangement, sequence reads were collapsed and filtered. Productive Simpson clonality was computed per sample as the square root of Simpson's diversity index over productive rearrangements. In TCRdb, the immuneACCESS table is reduced to in-frame sequences with V and J assigned. These tables do not hold every clone; where another copy was compared, an unresolved V gene accounts for under half, and the others remain unexplained. That table is the source of V, J and clone size, and D and trimming were worked out from the DNA. This sample holds some 320,000 clones; roughly nine tenths were observed only once. In total, the top ten clones hold 2% to 3% of the sample.

V drops 0 bases and J drops 1 base, leaving 6 bases in between. The CDR3 starts with the cysteine, ends with the phenylalanine, and has 13 residues. Only CDR3 DNA is held: 39 bases, read in frame from base 1. As encoded in the germline V gene (reference sequence), CDR1 is GTSNPN while CDR2 is SVGIG. The sample originates from a study of blood T cell repertoires in COVID-19 (dated by TCRdb to between 2020 and 2021). With respect to the entire study: Collaborator samples came from the United States, Italy and Spain and covered acute and convalescent phases of COVID-19. The samples were drawn from two sources: the first 160 participants of the ongoing ImmuneRACE study, and 1,254 subjects contributed by 6 global collaborators. The repertoires were made available in a free public database intended to serve as a resource for research on the immune response to SARS-CoV-2. Where available, HLA class I and class II types were obtained from metadata supplied by the sample provider rather than from assay-based typing. Sample metadata almost always included a de-identified subject ID, COVID-19 status, age in years and sex. Subjects who had been exposed to COVID-19, were actively infected with it, or had recovered from it provided the deeply sampled blood TCRbeta repertoires that made up the dataset. The prospective study material was composed of cDNA or gDNA derived from T cells, B-cell-depleted T cells, or PBMCs. Study-wide conclusions, independent of this receptor: The amount of clinical and demographic metadata varied by source and participant and was provided uncurated.

Participants in the prospective study were aged about 18 to 95 years, lived in 20 to 30 United States geographic areas, and enrolled through a virtual design. Cohort assignment in the prospective study relied on participant-reported clinical history from a screening survey and a study questionnaire. Recovered participants in ImmuneRACE Cohort 3 were defined as having two consecutive negative NP/OP PCR tests, clearance from a healthcare professional, or resolution of symptoms. Mobile phlebotomists in the prospective study collected whole blood, serum and a nasopharyngeal or oropharyngeal swab from every participant. Additional blood draws and questionnaires over an approximately two-month period could optionally be provided by prospective study participants. Blood samples from the prospective study were shipped frozen or at room temperature prior to DNA extraction.

The source is a man aged 60 to 75 who had recovered from COVID-19. Input material: PBMCs or T cells enriched from blood (not recorded which). The chain was built from TRBV30 and TRBJ1-1, with no confidently assigned D gene. This receptor has the CDR3 CAWSVQANTEAFF. At the DNA level, the sequence is TGTGCCTGGAGTGTCCAGGCGAACACTGAAGCTTTCTTT.